Below are 18 T cell receptor beta chains sequenced from a single sample in a study of T cells in women clearing cervical HPV infection. Generated by immunoSEQ multiplex PCR, the TCRdb table keeps only in-frame clones and is missing some. The sample has over 20,000 clones; the top ten hold roughly 4%. Material for sequencing was blood buffy coat. The receptors derive from a woman between 18 and 69 years old with a cervical HPV16 infection that either progressed to CIN3+ or cleared (not recorded which).

Remarks on this clone: From the germline J gene comes the end of the CDR3, since the read stops 3 residues before it. The chain employs TRBV30 and TRBJ2-1; D unresolved. Trimming took 0 bases from V and 0 from J, leaving 6 bases between them. CDR3 length: 14 amino acids. CDR1 is GTSNPN and CDR2 is SVGIG in the germline V gene (reference sequence). CDR3: CAWSVLFSYNEQFF. The covered CDR3 bases are TGTGCCTGGAGTGTACTTTTCTCCTACAATGAG.

With respect to this clone: The read finishes 3 residues shy of the CDR3 end, and the germline J gene is used to complete it. This chain uses TRBV5-1 with TRBJ2-2; 8 nucleotides align to TRBD1. Per germline, CDR1 SGHRS and CDR2 YFSETQ. This CDR3 is 14 amino acids long. V was pared by 8 bases and J by 5 bases, with 8 bases of the junction left unmatched. CDR3 residues: CASSDRVGTGELFF. The DNA read from the CDR3 is TGCGCCAGTTCGGACAGGGTAGGAACCGGGGAG. The full variable domain, completed using reference TRBV5-1 and TRBJ2-2, is KAGVTQTPRYLIKTRGQQVTLSCSPISGHRSVSWYQQTPGQGLQFLFEYFSETQRNKGNFPGRFSGRQFSNSRSEMNVSTLELGDSALYLCASSDRVGTGELFFGEGSRLTVL.

Concerning this clone: The read terminates 3 residues before the CDR3 end, so the remaining end is supplied by the germline J gene. V gene TRBV5-6 combines with J gene TRBJ1-6, with 9 bases matching TRBD1. The CDR3 has 15 amino acids. Germline lookup yields CDR1 SGHDT and CDR2 YYEEEE. Losses at the gene ends were 6 bases for V and 8 bases for J; bases not matched to a gene: 9. The CDR3 DNA, read in part, is TGTGCCAGCAAAAGACTTGACAGGGGGGATTCACCC. Translating it yields CASKRLDRGDSP. The CDR3 as a whole reads CASKRLDRGDSPLHF. Together with reference TRBV5-6 and TRBJ1-6, the CDR3 gives the full variable domain: DAGVTQSPTHLIKTRGQQVTLRCSPKSGHDTVSWYQQALGQGPQFIFQYYEEEERQRGNFPDRFSGHQFPNYSSELNVNALLLGDSALYLCASKRLDRGDSPLHFGNGTRLTVT.

Notes on this clone: The read comes to an end 3 residues before the CDR3 does, leaving the germline J gene to fill in the end. J is TRBJ2-1 and V is TRBV12-3 or TRBV12-4; D is perhaps TRBD2 (5 bases). V lost 4 bases and J 2 bases, leaving 12 bases between the germline ends. The CDR3 is 15 residues long. The CDR3 here is CASSSASGAYNEQFF. Partial CDR3 DNA: TGTGCCAGCAGTTCGGCCTCCGGGGCCTACAATGAG.

Comments on this clone: The read ends 3 residues early relative to the CDR3; the germline J gene fills the gap. J is TRBJ2-7 and V is TRBV20-1; D is uncertain. This CDR3 comprises 16 residues. Trimming stripped 2 bases from V and 2 bases from J, with 19 bases between. Germline CDR1 and CDR2: DFQATT and SNEGSKA (reference sequence). The CDR3 reads CSARTNLPRFPYEQYF. The CDR3 DNA, read in part, is TGCAGTGCTAGAACAAATTTGCCTAGGTTCCCCTACGAG.

A remark on this clone: The read terminates 3 residues before the CDR3 end, so the remaining end is supplied by the germline J gene. The chain links TRBV5-1 to TRBJ2-7; tentative D call: TRBD1 (5 bases). CDR1 and CDR2 from the germline V gene are SGHRS and YFSETQ. V lost 4 bases to trimming and J lost 2 bases, with 7 bases between them. The length of the CDR3 is 12 residues. The part of the CDR3 DNA that was read is TGCGCCAGCAGCGGGGCGACCTACGAG. This encodes CASSGATYE. The full CDR3 reads CASSGATYEQYF. The full variable domain, with the rest looked up from reference TRBV5-1 and TRBJ2-7, is KAGVTQTPRYLIKTRGQQVTLSCSPISGHRSVSWYQQTPGQGLQFLFEYFSETQRNKGNFPGRFSGRQFSNSRSEMNVSTLELGDSALYLCASSGATYEQYFGPGTRLTVT.

As to this clone: The read finishes 3 residues shy of the CDR3 end, and the germline J gene is used to complete it. The chain joins TRBV5-1 to TRBJ1-1; 7 positions match TRBD1. The length of the CDR3 is 14 residues. The V gene end was trimmed by 4 bases and the J gene end by 6 bases; junction bases not matched to a gene: 9. The germline CDR1 and CDR2 sequences are SGHRS and YFSETQ. CDR3 bases read: TGCGCCAGCAGCAGTCGACAGGGTAGCGCTGAA. This sequence encodes CASSSRQGSAE. The full CDR3 protein reads CASSSRQGSAEAFF.

On this clone: The germline gene is not matched at one end of the junction; a read error may be the cause. The DNA ends 3 residues before the CDR3 does, and the rest of the CDR3 is filled in from the germline J gene. The chain carries TRBV4-2 and TRBJ2-7; TRBD2 aligns across 12 bases. This CDR3 contains 18 residues. Germline CDR1 LGHNA, CDR2 YNFKEQ. The part of the CDR3 DNA that was read is TGCGCCAGCAGCCAAGACCTAGCGGGGGGGTTACTTGATGACGAG. It yields the protein CASSQDLAGGLLDDE. In full, the CDR3 reads CASSQDLAGGLLDDEQYF.

On this clone: Sequencing ends 3 residues short of the CDR3 end; the germline J gene provides the rest. V gene TRBV7-9 combines with J gene TRBJ2-4, with D unclear. Per the germline V gene, CDR1 is SEHNR and CDR2 is FQNEAQ (reference sequence). CDR3 size: 14 residues. This chain's CDR3 is CASSLPQPWAGQYF. CDR3 DNA (partial): TGTGCCAGCAGCTTACCCCAGCCATGGGCCGGT. Full variable domain (missing parts from reference TRBV7-9 and TRBJ2-4): DTGVSQNPRHKITKRGQNVTFRCDPISEHNRLYWYRQTLGQGPEFLTYFQNEAQLEKSRLLSDRFSAERPKGSFSTLEIQRTEQGDSAMYLCASSLPQPWAGQYFGAGTRLSVL.

The CDR3 bases that were read are TGTGCCAGTAGTATAGATCCAGGATTGCAAGAGACG. Translating it yields CASSIDPGLQET. The complete CDR3 protein is CASSIDPGLQETQYF. The chain employs TRBV19 and TRBJ2-3; D uncertain. The sequenced fragment ends 3 residues before the CDR3 boundary, so the rest is inferred from the germline J gene. Germline CDR1 and CDR2: LNHDA and SQIVND (reference sequence). This CDR3 contains 15 residues.

As for this clone: With the read ending 3 residues before the CDR3 end, the germline J gene is used to fill in that end. This rearrangement joins TRBV4-2 to TRBJ2-5, with D perhaps TRBD1 (6 bases). This CDR3 spans 15 amino acids. CDR1 is LGHNA and CDR2 is YNFKEQ in the germline V gene. With 2 bases removed from V and 1 base from J, the gap between germline ends came to 11 bases. The sequenced CDR3 bases are TGTGCCAGCAGCCAACCATACAGGGTCCAAGAGACC. Its protein product is CASSQPYRVQET. The whole CDR3 is CASSQPYRVQETQYF.

This clone counts as medium-sized by frequency. Sequencing ends 3 residues short of the CDR3 end; the germline J gene provides the rest. The chain uses TRBV7-1 and TRBJ2-3; D is possibly TRBD1 (5 bases). TRBV7-1 is placed among ORFs of uncertain function. V lost 3 bases and J 3 bases, leaving 34 bases between the germline ends. The CDR3 contains 22 residues. The sequenced part of the CDR3 DNA is TGTGCCAGCAGCTCTCACCCACGTGCCAGGGAATTGAATAAGGGTCGGACAGATACG. Protein: CASSSHPRARELNKGRTDT. The CDR3, in full, reads CASSSHPRARELNKGRTDTQYF.

On this clone: With the read ending 3 residues before the CDR3 end, the germline J gene is used to fill in that end. The chain uses TRBV12-5 and TRBJ1-4; 7 bases are shared with TRBD1. CDR3 length equals 16 residues. V lost 3 bases, J lost 10 bases, and 14 bases stayed unmatched. Germline V gene sequence: CDR1 LGHNT, CDR2 FRNRAP. The CDR3 bases that were read are TGTGCTAGTGGTTTACTGAACGGACTCCACAGGGGAAAA. It encodes CASGLLNGLHRGK. The full-length CDR3 reads as CASGLLNGLHRGKLFF.

A remark on this clone: Sequencing ends 3 residues short of the CDR3 end; the germline J gene provides the rest. The rearrangement uses TRBV19 and TRBJ1-2, with 7 bases aligning to TRBD1. Germline CDR1 reads LNHDA; CDR2 reads SQIVND (reference sequence). V was pared by 6 bases and J by 7 bases, with 5 bases of the junction left unmatched. The CDR3 length is 12 residues. The covered CDR3 bases are TGTGCCAGTAGCCGACAGGGACCTGGC. Its translation: CASSRQGPG. The entire CDR3 protein reads CASSRQGPGYTF.

On this clone: The CDR3 end lies 3 residues beyond the end of the read and is filled in from the germline J gene. The chain uses TRBV20-1 and TRBJ2-7; the match to TRBD2 covers 8 bases. With 3 bases clipped from V and 3 bases from J, the junction kept 7 bases outside the gene matches. CDR3 length equals 14 residues. Germline loops: CDR1 DFQATT, CDR2 SNEGSKA (reference sequence). The CDR3 sequence is CSASGGGLLYEQYF. CDR3 DNA, as far as it was read: TGCAGTGCTAGCGGCGGGGGGCTTCTCTACGAG.

Concerning this clone itself: The read stops 3 residues short of the end of the CDR3; the missing end is completed from the germline J gene. The rearrangement joins TRBV6-2 or TRBV6-3 to TRBJ2-3, with 8 positions matching TRBD1. Germline V lookup: CDR1 MNHEY, CDR2 SVGEGT. The CDR3 is 17 amino acids. The sequenced part of the CDR3 DNA is TGTGCCAGCAGCGCGCTCCTCCAGGGGGCTGGCAATCAGCCG. This sequence encodes CASSALLQGAGNQP. The CDR3, in full, reads CASSALLQGAGNQPQYF.

A note on this clone: The read terminates 3 residues before the CDR3 end, so the remaining end is supplied by the germline J gene. This chain uses TRBV6-1 with TRBJ2-2; D is possibly TRBD1 (5 bases). Germline-derived CDR1 and CDR2 are MNHNS and SASEGT. The ends were cut back, 4 bases at V and 0 bases at J, with 12 bases in the middle. CDR3 length equals 16 residues. The chain's CDR3 is CASSARQFANTGELFF. The CDR3 bases that were read are TGTGCCAGCAGTGCCAGACAGTTCGCGAACACCGGGGAG.

About this clone itself: The missing CDR3 end, 3 residues past where the read stops, is filled in from the germline J gene. The genes are TRBV19 and TRBJ1-5, with D uncertain. From germline, CDR1 is LNHDA and CDR2 SQIVND (reference sequence). V lost 7 bases, J lost 0 bases, and 10 bases lay in between. This CDR3 is built from 14 residues. Partial CDR3 DNA: TGTGCCAGTAAGAAAGACAATAGCAATCAGCCC. It yields the protein CASKKDNSNQP. The CDR3 in its entirety is CASKKDNSNQPQHF. The complete variable domain, with remaining parts taken from reference TRBV19 and TRBJ1-5, reads DGGITQSPKYLFRKEGQNVTLSCEQNLNHDAMYWYRQDPGQGLRLIYYSQIVNDFQKGDIAEGYSVSREKKESFPLTVTSAQKNPTAFYLCASKKDNSNQPQHFGDGTRLSIL.